This T cell receptor (beta chain) was profiled in a study of CD8+CD57+ T cells in acquired aplastic anemia (dated by TCRdb to the late 2010s). With regard to the full study: On average, sorted CD4+ and CD8+ cells yielded 3.2 ug of extracted DNA, with a range of about 0.17 to 27.4 ug. For healthy donor samples, the average read count was about 10.8 million for CD4+ cells and 11.0 million for CD8+ cells.

Profiling of TCR beta VDJ combinations and CDR3 sequences used genomic DNA as the template. An Illumina HiSeq 2000 was the platform used for TCR repertoire sequencing. Turning to the authors' computational methods: TRBV/TRBJ rearrangement plots, CDR3 size and DJ length profiles, and Simpson's diversity index were used to assess repertoires. The most abundant DNA sequence in the deep sequencing data was defined as the immunodominant clone. CDR3 amino acid sequences were checked for sharing across subjects and were also compared against the VDJdb database and published repertoires. TCRdb reran the public reads through fastp at Q25 and MiXCR, keeping productive beta chains. Under each unique CDR3 protein, matching rows form one entry showing the most common genes and DNA. The V and J calls come from TCRdb's annotation, not from the publication. The table for this sample lists 150,000 to 200,000 distinct CDR3 sequences; about 60% of them were counted only once. Under 60% of the sample belongs to the ten largest clones.

TCR repertoires of sorted CD4+ and CD8+ blood T cells from severe aplastic anemia patients and healthy subjects were deep-sequenced in the study. Ficoll-Paque density gradient centrifugation was used to isolate peripheral blood mononuclear cells. CD4+ and CD8+ T cells were sorted by FACS or magnetic beads before DNA extraction. The paper as a whole reports these results and caveats: CD8+ Simpson's diversity did not differ significantly between patients and healthy controls (P=0.060). About 29 CD8+ CDR3 sequences were found to be shared between patients and controls, but these sequences appeared to be highly expressed in patients and within the immunodominant clones of the patients.

As to this clonotype: Its antigen is unknown. There are no base qualities to consult, and no much larger clone falls within one base.

From cysteine to phenylalanine, the CDR3 is 16 amino acids long. Of all the DNA, just the CDR3 is kept, 48 bases in frame from base 1. From a lookup of the germline V gene, CDR1 and CDR2 are SGHDN and FVKESK. Trimming leaves V shorter by 2 bases and J shorter by 10 bases, with the junction holding 9 bases beyond the gene matches. Sequenced material: sorted CD4+, CD8+, or CD8+CD57+ T cells (not recorded which) from PBMCs. The sequence was collected from a human donor in good health. The V and J segments used are TRBV14 and TRBJ2-1; TRBD2 matches 12 bases in the middle. This receptor has the CDR3 CASSQKGLAGWWEQFF. Read as DNA, the sequence is TGTGCCAGCAGCCAAAAAGGACTAGCGGGATGGTGGGAGCAGTTCTTC.